The 13 T cell receptor beta chains reported below all come from one sample, sequenced in a study of T-cell memory formation after mild COVID-19. Using its own MiXCR run on the 5' RACE reads, TCRdb lists one record per CDR3 protein. The sample records around 390,000 distinct CDR3 sequences, roughly 15% being singletons. The sequenced material came from PBMCs or a T cell subset sorted from them (not recorded which). All receptors come from a man between 18 and 29 years old who had mild COVID-19 (a few samples of this study predate the infection). Cell type and time point are not known.

This clonotype has just a few counts. V gene TRBV29-1 combines with J gene TRBJ1-1; D is uncertain. From germline, CDR1 is SQVTM and CDR2 ANQGSEA. Trimming left V 5 bases short and J 5 bases short, with 9 bases between. The CDR3 consists of 11 residues. CDR3 sequence: CSVPRGTEAFF. The CDR3 DNA follows: TGCAGCGTTCCTCGAGGAACTGAAGCTTTCTTT.

With respect to this clonotype: One end of the junction does not line up with germline, which may come from a read error. This chain connects TRBV4-1 to TRBJ1-2, with TRBD1 matching 9 bases. Germline V gene sequence: CDR1 MGHRA, CDR2 YSYEKL. This CDR3 region has 17 residues. CDR3 in amino acids: CASSPSRTGASNYGFTF. CDR3 in DNA: TGCGCCAGCAGCCCGAGCCGGACAGGGGCCAGTAACTATGGCTTCACCTTC.

The table lists this clonotype with a few counts. V gene TRBV5-6 combines with J gene TRBJ2-1, with TRBD2 matching over 9 bases. CDR1 and CDR2 from the germline V gene are SGHDT and YYEEEE. With 4 bases clipped from V and 6 bases from J, the junction kept 11 bases outside the gene matches. The CDR3 extends over 16 amino acids. DNA for the CDR3: TGTGCCAGCAGCGACTTAAGGCTAGCGGGGCTCAATGAGCAGTTCTTC. The encoded protein is CASSDLRLAGLNEQFF.

The chain uses TRBV20-1 and TRBJ2-1; maybe TRBD2 (6 bases). The V and J ends lost 3 bases and 6 bases respectively, with 12 bases between them. CDR1 DFQATT and CDR2 SNEGSKA come from the germline V gene (reference sequence). The CDR3 extends over 13 amino acids. DNA of the CDR3: TGCAGTGCTAGCGGAGGGGAAACCAATGAGCAGTTCTTC. It encodes CSASGGETNEQFF.

This clonotype was observed a handful of times. The rearrangement joins TRBV5-5 to TRBJ2-7; maybe TRBD1 (5 bases). Germline values: CDR1 SGHKS, CDR2 YYEKEE (reference sequence). This CDR3 is 16 amino acids long. Trimming shortened V by 4 bases and J by 2 bases, and 19 bases separated the two germline ends. As DNA, the CDR3 is TGTGCCAGCAGCAAGGGCAGGGATCAAAAAACCTACGAGCAGTACTTC. Its translation is CASSKGRDQKTYEQYF.

This clonotype has ten or more counts. The chain joins TRBV18 to TRBJ2-5, with 9 bases fitting TRBD1. V dropped 4 bases and J dropped 3; count of bases not matched to a gene: 6. This CDR3 region has 15 residues. Germline CDR1 is KGHSH and CDR2 is LQKENI. The CDR3 protein is CASSRRTGEEETQYF. The DNA of the CDR3 is TGTGCCAGCTCACGTCGGACAGGGGAGGAAGAGACCCAGTACTTC. The variable domain in full, with the rest retrieved from reference TRBV18 and TRBJ2-5, is NAGVMQNPRHLVRRRGQEARLRCSPMKGHSHVYWYRQLPEEGLKFMVYLQKENIIDESGMPKERFSAEFPKEGPSILRIQQVVRGDSAAYFCASSRRTGEEETQYFGPGTRLLVL.

The rearrangement uses TRBV12-5 and TRBJ1-6; D uncertain. Germline V gives CDR1 LGHNT, CDR2 FRNRAP. Trimming shortened V by 7 bases and J by 10 bases, and 14 bases separated the two germline ends. CDR3 length: 13 residues. The CDR3 sequence is CASVSGTRSPLHF. The CDR3 DNA reads as TGTGCTAGTGTTTCGGGAACGAGGTCACCCCTCCACTTT.

The V call is TRBV24-1, the J call TRBJ2-1; D possibly corresponds to TRBD2 (5 bases). V was trimmed by 6 bases and J by 8 bases, leaving 13 bases between them. The germline CDR1 and CDR2 sequences are KGHDR and SFDVKD. The CDR3 consists of 13 residues. Written as DNA, the CDR3 is TGTGCCACCAGTAGAGGGTCGTGGGATGAGCAGTTCTTC. This translates into CATSRGSWDEQFF.

The table lists this clonotype with a few counts. The chain has TRBV4-3 and TRBJ2-3; 12 positions match TRBD1. CDR3 size: 16 residues. Germline loops: CDR1 LGHNA, CDR2 YSLEER. Losses at the gene ends were 4 bases for V and 5 bases for J; bases not matched to a gene: 7. Written as DNA, the CDR3 is TGCGCCAGCAGCCCAGGGACAGGGGGCGAAGGAGATACGCAGTATTTT. Translated, it gives CASSPGTGGEGDTQYF.

The chain is built from TRBV5-1 and TRBJ2-7; 7 bases line up with TRBD1. The V segment lost 6 bases and the J segment 3 bases; nucleotides outside the gene matches: 9. This CDR3 contains 14 residues. Germline V gives CDR1 SGHRS, CDR2 YFSETQ. The CDR3 nucleotides are TGCGCCAGCAACCCCGGAGACAGGGACTACGAGCAGTACTTC. Encoded protein: CASNPGDRDYEQYF.

This clonotype was counted a few times. V gene TRBV7-2 combines with J gene TRBJ2-5, with D perhaps TRBD2 (6 bases). V was clipped by 8 bases and J by 5 bases, with 12 bases between them. The germline gives CDR1 SGHTA, CDR2 FQGNSA. The CDR3 totals 12 residues. The CDR3 DNA follows: TGTGCCAGCGGGAGGATGGTGGAGACCCAGTACTTC. Translation gives CASGRMVETQYF.

This chain connects TRBV23-1 to TRBJ2-7; the D is unclear. TRBV23-1 is known as an ORF, though its function is uncertain. CDR3 size: 11 residues. V was cut by 5 bases and J by 4 bases, with 6 bases left in between. The CDR3 region has the DNA TGCGCCAGCAGTGGAGAATACGAGCAGTACTTC. Its translation: CASSGEYEQYF.

This clonotype occurred many times. The chain carries TRBV5-1 and TRBJ2-3, with a weak D call TRBD2 (6 bases). The length of the CDR3 is 15 residues. V was pared by 0 bases and J by 6 bases, with 14 bases between. Per germline, CDR1 SGHRS and CDR2 YFSETQ. CDR3 in amino acids: CASSLVSGGRDTQYF. In DNA form, the CDR3 reads TGCGCCAGCAGCTTGGTTTCCGGGGGACGGGATACGCAGTATTTT.